The 12 T cell receptor beta chains below all came from one sample that was sequenced in a study of T cells in Graves' hyperthyroidism and ophthalmopathy. It was RNA transcripts that yielded the amplified TCR beta CDR3 regions. A set of HTBI primers served as the primers for a first-round RT-PCR of the TCR CDR3. MiXCR was run by TCRdb on the multiplex PCR reads, yielding one entry per CDR3 protein. The sample lists fewer than 400,000 distinct CDR3 sequences, roughly 14% occurring once. Sequenced input: blood. The receptors here all came from a woman aged 18 to 35 with Graves' hyperthyroidism that later progressed to Graves' ophthalmopathy.

In this sample, this clonotype turned up many times. The chain is built from TRBV6-2 or TRBV6-3 and TRBJ1-1; D gene ambiguous. In germline, CDR1 is MNHEY, CDR2 SVGEGT. V was shortened by 2 bases and J by 1 base, with 8 bases between the two germline ends. The length of the CDR3 is 14 residues. CDR3 sequence: CASSYVVANTEAFF. The CDR3 nucleotides read TGTGCCAGCAGTTACGTCGTTGCGAACACTGAAGCTTTCTTT.

This clonotype was recorded many times. J is TRBJ1-4 and V is TRBV12-3 or TRBV12-4; 7 positions agree with TRBD1. J was trimmed by 3 bases and V by 3 bases; bases with no gene match: 4. The CDR3 sequence is 15 residues long. Here the CDR3 reads CASSFQGGSNEKLFF. The DNA of the CDR3 is TGTGCCAGCAGTTTTCAGGGGGGCTCTAATGAAAAACTGTTTTTT.

This clonotype has a handful of counts. The chain carries TRBV7-2 and TRBJ2-2; D is perhaps TRBD2 (7 bases). Germline V gene data show CDR1 as SGHTA and CDR2 as FQGNSA. The germline V and J ends were trimmed by 1 base and 4 bases, with 19 bases remaining between them. The CDR3 length is 18 residues. In DNA form, the CDR3 reads TGTGCCAGCAGCTTAGGCGGGGGCGTCGGGGCTGGCACCGGGGAGCTGTTTTTT. The encoded protein is CASSLGGGVGAGTGELFF.

This clonotype was counted between two and nine times. A read error may explain this, as a much larger clone is one base away. The chain couples TRBV7-6 to TRBJ2-7, with 7 bases identical to TRBD2. Germline CDR1 reads SGHVS; CDR2 reads FNYEAQ. The CDR3 is 14 amino acids. The CDR3 DNA follows: TGTGCCAGCAGCCCCGGGACTACCTCCTACGAGCAGCACTTC. Residues: CASSPGTTSYEQHF.

There are many counts of this clonotype. The chain links TRBV28 to TRBJ2-3; D not certain. The CDR3 totals 13 residues. Germline values: CDR1 MDHEN, CDR2 SYDVKM. V was shortened by 6 bases and J by 3 bases, with 10 bases between the two germline ends. CDR3 nucleotides: TGTGCCAGCAGCATAGGTGGAACAGATACGCAGTATTTT. Amino acids: CASSIGGTDTQYF.

This clonotype showed up many times. The chain combines TRBV7-2 with TRBJ2-7; a possible D gene is TRBD2 (5 bases). The CDR3 is made up of 14 amino acids. CDR1 is SGHTA, CDR2 FQGNSA, per germline. V lost 2 bases and J lost 2, with 10 bases in between. Written as DNA, the CDR3 is TGTGCCAGCAGCTTAAACGGGGTTACCTACGAGCAGTACTTC. Encoded protein: CASSLNGVTYEQYF.

The sample holds a few counts of this clonotype. This rearrangement joins TRBV20-1 to TRBJ2-1, with D uncertain. The CDR3 contains 12 residues. V lost 0 bases and J 8 bases, leaving 8 bases between the germline ends. Germline V gene data show CDR1 as DFQATT and CDR2 as SNEGSKA (reference sequence). In DNA form, the CDR3 reads TGCAGTGCTAGAGACTTGTCAGATGAGCAGTTCTTC. Translated, it gives CSARDLSDEQFF.

This clonotype was counted a few times. The gene calls are TRBV3-1 and TRBJ2-1; the D is unclear. Germline assignment: CDR1 LGHDT and CDR2 YNNKEL (reference sequence). The CDR3 is 12 amino acids. V lost 5 bases and J 5 bases, leaving 7 bases between the germline ends. This CDR3 is CASSVKHNEQFF. Written as DNA, the CDR3 is TGTGCCAGCAGCGTCAAGCACAATGAGCAGTTCTTC.

This clonotype was found many times. This chain uses TRBV28 with TRBJ2-5; unclear D gene. CDR3 size: 13 residues. The germline CDR1 and CDR2 sequences are MDHEN and SYDVKM. Trimming took off 2 bases at V and 5 bases at J, with 9 bases between the two ends. The CDR3 DNA is TGTGCCAGCAGTTTAGGGCAGGTGGAGACCCAGTACTTC. It specifies CASSLGQVETQYF.

This clonotype was recorded a few times. The chain links TRBV5-1 to TRBJ1-2; D is ambiguous. This CDR3 spans 14 amino acids. Between the trimmed V and J ends, which lost 2 bases and 7 bases, there was a span of 15 bases. Germline loops: CDR1 SGHRS, CDR2 YFSETQ. The CDR3 region is CASSLGRTQGGYTF. As DNA, the CDR3 is TGCGCCAGCAGCTTAGGGAGGACTCAAGGTGGCTACACCTTC.

This clonotype was recorded a few times. This chain joins TRBV20-1 and TRBJ2-2, with D perhaps TRBD1 or TRBD2 (5 bases each). Germline assignment: CDR1 DFQATT and CDR2 SNEGSKA (reference sequence). The CDR3 runs 17 residues. Trimming removed 0 bases from V and 2 bases from J, with 16 bases in between. The CDR3 region is CSARDRNGAVNTGELFF. The CDR3, as DNA: TGCAGTGCTAGAGACAGGAACGGGGCCGTAAACACCGGGGAGCTGTTTTTT.

This clonotype was seen many times. This chain links TRBV13 with TRBJ2-3, with TRBD2 identical over 8 bases. V was pared by 0 bases and J by 0 bases, with 11 bases of the junction left unmatched. From germline, CDR1 is PRHDT and CDR2 FYEKMQ (reference sequence). The CDR3 has 19 amino acids. The CDR3 DNA follows: TGTGCCAGCAGCTTAGGCCTGGGCCGGACTAGCAGCAGCACAGATACGCAGTATTTT. Its translation: CASSLGLGRTSSSTDTQYF.